In this sample, the clone carrying this T cell receptor beta chain turned up once. This specimen comes from a study of memory CD4+ T cells and cytomegalovirus serostatus. Study as a whole: This sample comes from healthy Belgian adults, eight to ten CMV seropositive, 24 seronegative.

Single viable CD3+CD4+CD8-CD45RO+ cells were sorted as the memory CD4+ T cells. CD4+ T cells were isolated by positive magnetic selection. Profiled with immunoSEQ multiplex PCR; TCRdb holds only in-frame clones, not every one. The sample carries roughly 53,000 clones, around 77% recorded once. The sequence came from an adult in good health and CMV-seronegative. Sequencing used memory CD4+ T cells from blood.

CDR3 in amino acids: CASSQDVSGTGGEAFF. As DNA, the CDR3 is TGTGCCAGCAGCCAAGATGTTTCCGGGACAGGGGGCGAAGCTTTCTTT. The chain uses TRBV4-2 and TRBJ1-1; 12 positions agree with TRBD1. Germline V gene sequence: CDR1 LGHNA, CDR2 YNFKEQ. This CDR3 has 16 amino acids. Trimming took 0 bases from V and 8 from J; bases not matched to a gene: 7.